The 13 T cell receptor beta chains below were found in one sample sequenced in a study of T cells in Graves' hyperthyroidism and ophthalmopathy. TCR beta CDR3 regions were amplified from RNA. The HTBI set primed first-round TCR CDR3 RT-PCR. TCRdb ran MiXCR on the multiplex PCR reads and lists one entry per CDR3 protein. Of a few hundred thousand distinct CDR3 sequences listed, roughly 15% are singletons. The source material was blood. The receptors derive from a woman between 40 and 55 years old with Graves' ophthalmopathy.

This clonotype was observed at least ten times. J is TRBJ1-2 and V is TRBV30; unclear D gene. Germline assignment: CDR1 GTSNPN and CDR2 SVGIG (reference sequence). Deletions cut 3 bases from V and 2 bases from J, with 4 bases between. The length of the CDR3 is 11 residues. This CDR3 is CAWRDNYGYTF. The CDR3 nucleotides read TGTGCCTGGAGGGACAACTATGGCTACACCTTC.

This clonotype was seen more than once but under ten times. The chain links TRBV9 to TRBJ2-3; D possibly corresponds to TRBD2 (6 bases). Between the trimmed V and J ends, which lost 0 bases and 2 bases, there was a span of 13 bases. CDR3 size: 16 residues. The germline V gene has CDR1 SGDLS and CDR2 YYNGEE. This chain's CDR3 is CASSVGVGGVTDTQYF. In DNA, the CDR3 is TGTGCCAGCAGCGTAGGGGTTGGCGGGGTCACAGATACGCAGTATTTT.

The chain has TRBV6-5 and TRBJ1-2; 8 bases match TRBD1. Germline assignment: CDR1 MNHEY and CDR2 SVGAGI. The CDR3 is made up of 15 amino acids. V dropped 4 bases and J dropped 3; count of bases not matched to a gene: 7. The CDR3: CASSWGQASDYGYTF. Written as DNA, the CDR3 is TGTGCCAGCAGTTGGGGACAGGCCTCCGACTATGGCTACACCTTC.

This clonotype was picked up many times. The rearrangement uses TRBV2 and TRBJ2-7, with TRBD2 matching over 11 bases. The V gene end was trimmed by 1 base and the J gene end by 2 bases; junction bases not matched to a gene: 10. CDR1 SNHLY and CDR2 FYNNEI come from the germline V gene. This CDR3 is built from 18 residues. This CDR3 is CASSEGAFSGRGPYEQYF. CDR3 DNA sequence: TGTGCCAGCAGTGAAGGGGCATTTAGCGGGAGGGGTCCCTACGAGCAGTACTTC.

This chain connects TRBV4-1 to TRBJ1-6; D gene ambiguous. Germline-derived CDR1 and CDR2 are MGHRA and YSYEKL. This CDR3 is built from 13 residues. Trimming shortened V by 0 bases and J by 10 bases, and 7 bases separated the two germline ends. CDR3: CASSQDSASPLHF. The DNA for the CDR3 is TGCGCCAGCAGCCAAGATTCCGCCTCACCCCTCCACTTT.

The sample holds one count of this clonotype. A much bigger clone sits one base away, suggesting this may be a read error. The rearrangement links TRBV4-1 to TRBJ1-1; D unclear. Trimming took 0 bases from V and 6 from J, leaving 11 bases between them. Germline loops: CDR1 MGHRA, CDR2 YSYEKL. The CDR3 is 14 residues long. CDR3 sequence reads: CASSQDCSRAEAFF. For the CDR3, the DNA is TGCGCCAGCAGCCAAGATTGCTCTCGGGCTGAAGCTTTCTTT.

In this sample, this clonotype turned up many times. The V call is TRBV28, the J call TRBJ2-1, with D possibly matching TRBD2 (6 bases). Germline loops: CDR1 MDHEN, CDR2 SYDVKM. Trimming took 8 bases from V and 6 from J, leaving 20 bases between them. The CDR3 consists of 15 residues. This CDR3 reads CASGRTTSGRNEQFF. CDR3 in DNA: TGTGCCAGCGGGAGGACTACGAGCGGTCGCAATGAGCAGTTCTTC.

The CDR3 here is CAWRLGLGGSYEQYF. The CDR3 nucleotides read TGTGCCTGGAGGTTGGGACTAGGAGGCTCCTACGAGCAGTACTTC. The chain joins TRBV30 to TRBJ2-7; 8 bases fit TRBD2. The CDR3 sequence is 15 residues long. J gave up 0 bases and V 3 bases, and 7 bases lay outside the gene matches. CDR1 and CDR2 from the germline V gene are GTSNPN and SVGIG (reference sequence).

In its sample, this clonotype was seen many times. CDR3 sequence reads: CASSLREHAEQFF. The CDR3 DNA is TGTGCCAGCAGTTTGAGGGAGCACGCTGAGCAGTTCTTC. This chain joins TRBV6-1 and TRBJ2-1, with D perhaps matching TRBD2 (5 bases). CDR1 and CDR2 from the germline V gene are MNHNS and SASEGT. This CDR3 comprises 13 residues. Trimming cost V 5 bases and J 9 bases, with 14 bases left between them.

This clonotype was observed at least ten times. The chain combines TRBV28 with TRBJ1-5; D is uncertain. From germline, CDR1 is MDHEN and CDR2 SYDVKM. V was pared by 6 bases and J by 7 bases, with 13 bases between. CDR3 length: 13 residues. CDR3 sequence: CASRADAGQPQHF. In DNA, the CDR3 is TGTGCCAGCAGGGCGGACGCGGGGCAGCCCCAGCATTTT.

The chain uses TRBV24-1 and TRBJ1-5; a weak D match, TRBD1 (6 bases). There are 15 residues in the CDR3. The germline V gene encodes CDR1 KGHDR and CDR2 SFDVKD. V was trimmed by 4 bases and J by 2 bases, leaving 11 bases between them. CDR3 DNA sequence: TGTGCCACCAGTGACCCACGACAGGGCAATCAGCCCCAGCATTTT. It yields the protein CATSDPRQGNQPQHF.

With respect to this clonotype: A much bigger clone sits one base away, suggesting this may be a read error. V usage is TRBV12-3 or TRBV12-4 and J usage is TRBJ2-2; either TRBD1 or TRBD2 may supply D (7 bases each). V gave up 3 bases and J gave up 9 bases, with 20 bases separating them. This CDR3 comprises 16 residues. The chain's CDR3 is CASSLGAGGVSRELFF. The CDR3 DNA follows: TGTGCCAGCAGTTTGGGCGCAGGGGGGGTGTCCCGGGAGCTGTTTTTT.

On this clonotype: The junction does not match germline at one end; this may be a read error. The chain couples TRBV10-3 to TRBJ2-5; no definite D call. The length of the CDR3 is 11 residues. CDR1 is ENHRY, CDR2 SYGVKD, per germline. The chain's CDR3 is CTISSQETQYF. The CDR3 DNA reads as TGTACCATCAGTTCACAAGAGACCCAGTACTTC.